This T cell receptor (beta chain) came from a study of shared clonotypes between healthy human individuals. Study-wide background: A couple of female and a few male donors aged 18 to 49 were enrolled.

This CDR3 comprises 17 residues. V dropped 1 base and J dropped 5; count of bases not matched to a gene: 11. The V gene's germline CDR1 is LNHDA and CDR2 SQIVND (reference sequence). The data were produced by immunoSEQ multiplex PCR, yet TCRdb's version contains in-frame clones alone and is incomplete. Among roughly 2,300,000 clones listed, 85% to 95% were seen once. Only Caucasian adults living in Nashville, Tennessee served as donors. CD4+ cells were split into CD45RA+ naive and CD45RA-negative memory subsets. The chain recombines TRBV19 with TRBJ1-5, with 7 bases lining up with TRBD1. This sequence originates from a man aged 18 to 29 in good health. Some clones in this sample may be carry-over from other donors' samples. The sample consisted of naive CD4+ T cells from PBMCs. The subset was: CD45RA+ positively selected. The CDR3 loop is CASSIGAGGGVYQPQHF. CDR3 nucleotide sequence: TGTGCCAGTAGTATAGGGGCCGGAGGGGGCGTTTATCAGCCCCAGCATTTT.